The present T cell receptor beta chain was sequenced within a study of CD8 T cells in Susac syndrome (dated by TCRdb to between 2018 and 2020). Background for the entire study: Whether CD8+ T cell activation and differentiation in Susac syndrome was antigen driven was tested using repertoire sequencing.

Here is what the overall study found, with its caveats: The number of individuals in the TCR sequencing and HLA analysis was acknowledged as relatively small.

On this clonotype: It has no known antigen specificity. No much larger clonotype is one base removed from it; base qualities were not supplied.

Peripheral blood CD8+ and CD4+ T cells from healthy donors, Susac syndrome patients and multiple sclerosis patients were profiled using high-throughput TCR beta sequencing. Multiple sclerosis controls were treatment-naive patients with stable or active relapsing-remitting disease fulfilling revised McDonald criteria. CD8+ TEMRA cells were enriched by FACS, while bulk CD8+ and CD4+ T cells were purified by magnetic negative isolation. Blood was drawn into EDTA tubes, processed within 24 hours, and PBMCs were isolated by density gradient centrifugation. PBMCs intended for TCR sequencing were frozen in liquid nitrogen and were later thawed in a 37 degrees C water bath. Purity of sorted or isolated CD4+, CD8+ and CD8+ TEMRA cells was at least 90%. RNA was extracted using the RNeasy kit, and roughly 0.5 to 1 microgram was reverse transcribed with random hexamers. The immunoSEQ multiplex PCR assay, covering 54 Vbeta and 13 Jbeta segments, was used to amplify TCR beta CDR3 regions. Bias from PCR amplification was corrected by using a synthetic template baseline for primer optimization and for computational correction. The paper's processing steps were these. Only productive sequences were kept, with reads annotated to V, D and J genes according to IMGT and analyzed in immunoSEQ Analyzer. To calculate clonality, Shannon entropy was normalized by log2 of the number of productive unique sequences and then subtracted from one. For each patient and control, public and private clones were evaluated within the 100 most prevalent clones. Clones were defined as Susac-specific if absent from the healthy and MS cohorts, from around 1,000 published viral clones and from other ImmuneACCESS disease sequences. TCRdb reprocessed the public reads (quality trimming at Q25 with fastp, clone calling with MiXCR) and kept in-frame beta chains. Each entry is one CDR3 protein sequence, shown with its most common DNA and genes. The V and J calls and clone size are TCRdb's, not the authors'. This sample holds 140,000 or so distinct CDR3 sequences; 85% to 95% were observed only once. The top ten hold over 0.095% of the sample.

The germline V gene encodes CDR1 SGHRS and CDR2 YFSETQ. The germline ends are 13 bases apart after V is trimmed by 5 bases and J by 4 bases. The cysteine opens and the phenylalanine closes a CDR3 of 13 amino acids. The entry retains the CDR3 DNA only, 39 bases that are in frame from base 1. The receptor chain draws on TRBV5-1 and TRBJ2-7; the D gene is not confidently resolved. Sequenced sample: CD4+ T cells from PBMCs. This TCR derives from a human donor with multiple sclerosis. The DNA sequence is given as TGCGCCAGCAGTGGTCAGGCGCTTTACGAGCAGTACTTC. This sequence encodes CASSGQALYEQYF.